The 2 T cell receptor beta chains below all came from one sample that was sequenced in a study of blood T cell repertoires in COVID-19. The protocol was immunoSEQ multiplex PCR, while the TCRdb copy is restricted to in-frame clones and leaves out a portion. This sample has 250,000 to 300,000 clones, with about 90% found just once. Sequencing was done on a sample of peripheral blood. These receptors all come from a woman aged 30 to 39 with COVID-19, enrolled during active disease.

V gene TRBV19 combines with J gene TRBJ2-2; D uncertain. Germline V gives CDR1 LNHDA, CDR2 SQIVND (reference sequence). V gave up 4 bases and J gave up 6 bases, with 3 bases separating them. The length of the CDR3 is 11 residues. The CDR3 reads CASSRAGELFF. As DNA, the CDR3 is TGTGCCAGTAGTAGAGCCGGGGAGCTGTTTTTT.

CDR3 residues: CAWDRVSGQETQYF. The CDR3 DNA is TGTGCCTGGGACCGGGTTTCGGGACAAGAGACCCAGTACTTC. The rearrangement links TRBV30 to TRBJ2-5; TRBD2 is a possible D gene (5 bases). Germline-derived CDR1 and CDR2 are GTSNPN and SVGIG (reference sequence). CDR3 length: 14 residues. V lost 5 bases, J lost 2 bases, and 15 bases lay in between.